This T cell receptor beta chain stems from a study of blood T cell repertoires in COVID-19. Study-wide context: PBMCs, B-cell-depleted T cells, or T cells provided the cDNA or gDNA that made up the material.

The CDR3 contains 17 residues. Trimming took 6 bases from V and 0 from J, leaving 21 bases between them. The germline CDR1 and CDR2 sequences are SNHLY and FYNNEI. Using immunoSEQ multiplex PCR, the repertoire was profiled, and TCRdb retains in-frame clones only, with some absent. The table has 140,000 to 150,000 clones, approximately 81% seen once. The chain joins TRBV2 to TRBJ2-7; a possible D gene is TRBD1 (5 bases). This clonotype was obtained from a human donor in a cohort sampled during active COVID-19. Sequences were obtained from peripheral blood. The CDR3 coding sequence is TGTGCCAGCAGCGGTCCGGTAGGGGATACAAGCTCCTACGAGCAGTACTTC. This encodes CASSGPVGDTSSYEQYF.